This TCR beta chain comes out of a study of graft-versus-host responses after intestinal transplantation. Study-level background: Each recipient received anti-thymocyte globulin induction, then tacrolimus and steroids for approximately 3 years.

Only in-frame clones appear in the TCRdb table, and some are missing; sequencing was by immunoSEQ multiplex PCR. This sample has fewer than 45,000 clones, with roughly 90% found just once. The CDR3 has 12 amino acids. V lost 2 bases and J lost 4, with 6 bases in between. Germline V lookup: CDR1 MNHEY, CDR2 SVGAGI. The chain employs TRBV6-5 and TRBJ2-7; possible D gene TRBD1, 6 bases. The starting material was PBMCs, obtained 524 days after transplant. This clonotype originated in a human patient who received an intestinal transplant, so some T cells may come from the graft donor. The CDR3 nucleotides are TGTGCCAGCAGTTACCAGGGGTACGAGCAGTACTTC. This codes for CASSYQGYEQYF.